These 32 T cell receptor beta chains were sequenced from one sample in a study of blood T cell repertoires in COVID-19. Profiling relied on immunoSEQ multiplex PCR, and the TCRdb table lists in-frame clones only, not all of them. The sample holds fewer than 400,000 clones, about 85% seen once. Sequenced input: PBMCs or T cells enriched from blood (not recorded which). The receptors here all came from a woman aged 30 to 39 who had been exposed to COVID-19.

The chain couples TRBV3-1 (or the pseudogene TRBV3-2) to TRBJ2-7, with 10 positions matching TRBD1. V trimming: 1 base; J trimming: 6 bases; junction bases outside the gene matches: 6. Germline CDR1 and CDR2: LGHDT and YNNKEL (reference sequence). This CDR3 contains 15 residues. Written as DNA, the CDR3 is TGTGCCAGCAGCCAAGGGGGACAGGGGACAACCGAGCAGTACTTC. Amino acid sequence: CASSQGGQGTTEQYF.

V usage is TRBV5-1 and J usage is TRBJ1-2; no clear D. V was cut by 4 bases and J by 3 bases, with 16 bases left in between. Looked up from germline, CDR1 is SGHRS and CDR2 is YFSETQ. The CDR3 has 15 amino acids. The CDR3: CASSPAVTAYYGYTF. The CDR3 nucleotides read TGCGCCAGCAGCCCGGCGGTCACCGCATACTATGGCTACACCTTC.

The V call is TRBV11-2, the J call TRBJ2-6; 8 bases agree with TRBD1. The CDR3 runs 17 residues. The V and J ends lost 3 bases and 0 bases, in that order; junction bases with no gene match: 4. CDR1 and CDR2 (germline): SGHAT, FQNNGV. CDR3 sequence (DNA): TGTGCCAGCAGCTTTAGGACAGGGAGCTCTGGGGCCAACGTCCTGACTTTC. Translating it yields CASSFRTGSSGANVLTF.

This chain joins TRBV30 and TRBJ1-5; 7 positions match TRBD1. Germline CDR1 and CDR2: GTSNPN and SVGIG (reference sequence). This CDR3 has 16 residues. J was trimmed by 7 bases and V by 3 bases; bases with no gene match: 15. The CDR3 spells CAWSGRQGGNYQPQHF. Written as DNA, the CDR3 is TGTGCCTGGAGCGGAAGGCAGGGGGGTAATTACCAGCCCCAGCATTTT.

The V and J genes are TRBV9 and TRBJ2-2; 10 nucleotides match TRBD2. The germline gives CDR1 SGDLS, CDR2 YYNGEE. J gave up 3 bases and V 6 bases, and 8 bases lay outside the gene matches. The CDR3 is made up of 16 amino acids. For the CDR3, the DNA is TGTGCCAGCACCCCGAGAGCGGGGGGGTACACCGGGGAGCTGTTTTTT. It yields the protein CASTPRAGGYTGELFF.

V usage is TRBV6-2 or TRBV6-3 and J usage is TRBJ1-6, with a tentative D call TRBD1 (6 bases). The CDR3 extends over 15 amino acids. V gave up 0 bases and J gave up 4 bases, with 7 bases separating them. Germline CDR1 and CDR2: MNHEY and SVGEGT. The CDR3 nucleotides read TGTGCCAGCAGTTACTCCAGGGGTTATAATTCACCCCTCCACTTT. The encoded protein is CASSYSRGYNSPLHF.

CDR3 nucleotide sequence: TGTGCCAGCAGCGTAGGCTTAAGCGGGGGTTACGAGCAGTACTTC. As protein: CASSVGLSGGYEQYF. The chain uses TRBV9 and TRBJ2-7, with 8 positions matching TRBD2. The trim removed 0 bases at V and 4 bases at J, leaving 6 bases unmatched. The CDR3 consists of 15 residues. CDR1 and CDR2 from the germline V gene are SGDLS and YYNGEE.

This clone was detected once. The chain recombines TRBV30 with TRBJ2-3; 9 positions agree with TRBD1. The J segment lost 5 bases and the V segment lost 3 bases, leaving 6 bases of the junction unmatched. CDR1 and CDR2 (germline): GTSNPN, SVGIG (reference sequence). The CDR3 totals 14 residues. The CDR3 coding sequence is TGTGCCTGGAGAGCGGGACAGGGCATAGATACGCAGTATTTT. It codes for CAWRAGQGIDTQYF.

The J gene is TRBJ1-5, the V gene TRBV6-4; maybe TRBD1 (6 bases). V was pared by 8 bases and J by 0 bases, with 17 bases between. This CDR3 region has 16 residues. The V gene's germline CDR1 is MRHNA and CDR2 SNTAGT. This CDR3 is CASLTGTCDSNQPQHF. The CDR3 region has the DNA TGTGCCAGCCTGACAGGTACGTGTGATAGCAATCAGCCCCAGCATTTT.

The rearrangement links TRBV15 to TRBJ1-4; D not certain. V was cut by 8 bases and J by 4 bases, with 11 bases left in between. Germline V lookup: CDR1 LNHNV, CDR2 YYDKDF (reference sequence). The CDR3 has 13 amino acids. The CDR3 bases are TGTGCCACCGGCATGGGAGTTAATGAAAAACTGTTTTTT. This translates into CATGMGVNEKLFF.

In nucleotides, the CDR3 is TGTGCAAGTCGCTTAGCGGTAAGTTGGCGGGGGGCCTCCTACAATGAGCAGTTCTTC. Translation gives CASRLAVSWRGASYNEQFF. V is TRBV12-2 and J is TRBJ2-1; the table's D gene call, TRBD2, was not cross checked with the DNA. TRBV12-2 is a pseudogene. CDR3 size: 19 residues.

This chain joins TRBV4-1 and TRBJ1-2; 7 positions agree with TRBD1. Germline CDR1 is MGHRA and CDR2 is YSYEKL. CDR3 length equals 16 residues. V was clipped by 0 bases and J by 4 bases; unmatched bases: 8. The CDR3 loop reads CASSQDLGTALYGYTF. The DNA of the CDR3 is TGCGCCAGCAGCCAAGATCTTGGGACAGCCCTCTATGGCTACACCTTC.

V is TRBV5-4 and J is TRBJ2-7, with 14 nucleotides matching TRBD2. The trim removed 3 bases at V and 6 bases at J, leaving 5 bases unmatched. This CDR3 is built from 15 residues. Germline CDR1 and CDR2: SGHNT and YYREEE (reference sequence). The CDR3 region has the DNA TGTGCCAGCAGCTCAGGGACTAGCGGGAGAATCGAGCAGTACTTC. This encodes CASSSGTSGRIEQYF.

CDR3 nucleotide sequence: TGTGCCAGCAGCTTAGCCGGGACAGGGTACTCACCCCTCCACTTT. This gives the protein CASSLAGTGYSPLHF. V usage is TRBV7-9 and J usage is TRBJ1-6; 9 bases line up with TRBD1. This CDR3 has 15 residues. In germline, CDR1 is SEHNR, CDR2 FQNEAQ (reference sequence). Trimming at V came to 0 bases and at J to 10 bases, leaving 4 bases not matched to a gene.

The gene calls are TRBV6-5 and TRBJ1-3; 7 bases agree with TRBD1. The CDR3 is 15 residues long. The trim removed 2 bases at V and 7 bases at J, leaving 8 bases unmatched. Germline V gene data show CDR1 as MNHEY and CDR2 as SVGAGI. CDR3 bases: TGTGCCAGCAGTTACCGGGCAGGGGGAATCAACACCATATATTTT. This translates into CASSYRAGGINTIYF.

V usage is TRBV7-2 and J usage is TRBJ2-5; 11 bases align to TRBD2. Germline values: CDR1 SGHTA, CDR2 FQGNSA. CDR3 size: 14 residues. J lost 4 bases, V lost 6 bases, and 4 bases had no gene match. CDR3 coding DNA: TGTGCCAGCAGGATAGCGGGGGGGCGAGAGACCCAGTACTTC. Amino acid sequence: CASRIAGGRETQYF.

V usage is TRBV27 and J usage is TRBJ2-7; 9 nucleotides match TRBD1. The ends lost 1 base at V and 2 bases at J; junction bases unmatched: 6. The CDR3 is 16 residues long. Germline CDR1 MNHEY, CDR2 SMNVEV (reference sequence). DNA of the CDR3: TGTGCCAGCAGTTTATTAGGGACAGGGAATCCCTACGAGCAGTACTTC. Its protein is CASSLLGTGNPYEQYF.

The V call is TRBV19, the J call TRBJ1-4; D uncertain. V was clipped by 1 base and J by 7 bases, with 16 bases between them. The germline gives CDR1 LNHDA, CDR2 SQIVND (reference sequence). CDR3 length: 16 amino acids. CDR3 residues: CASSIGAGFHLEKLFF. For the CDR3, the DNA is TGTGCCAGTAGTATAGGAGCAGGCTTTCACCTTGAAAAACTGTTTTTT. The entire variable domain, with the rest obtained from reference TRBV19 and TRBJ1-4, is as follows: DGGITQSPKYLFRKEGQNVTLSCEQNLNHDAMYWYRQDPGQGLRLIYYSQIVNDFQKGDIAEGYSVSREKKESFPLTVTSAQKNPTAFYLCASSIGAGFHLEKLFFGSGTQLSVL.

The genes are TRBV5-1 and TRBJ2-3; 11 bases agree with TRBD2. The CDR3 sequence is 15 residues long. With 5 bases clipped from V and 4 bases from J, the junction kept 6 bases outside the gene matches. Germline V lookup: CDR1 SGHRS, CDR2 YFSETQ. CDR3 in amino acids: CASRDSGGAADTQYF. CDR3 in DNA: TGCGCCAGCAGGGATAGCGGGGGGGCCGCAGATACGCAGTATTTT.

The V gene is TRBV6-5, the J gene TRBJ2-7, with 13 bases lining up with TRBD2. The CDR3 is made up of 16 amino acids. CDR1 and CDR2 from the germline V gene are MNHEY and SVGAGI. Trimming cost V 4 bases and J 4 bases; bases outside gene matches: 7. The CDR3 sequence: CASSSPRTSGGYEQYF. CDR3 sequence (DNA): TGTGCCAGCAGTTCACCGAGGACTAGCGGGGGTTACGAGCAGTACTTC.

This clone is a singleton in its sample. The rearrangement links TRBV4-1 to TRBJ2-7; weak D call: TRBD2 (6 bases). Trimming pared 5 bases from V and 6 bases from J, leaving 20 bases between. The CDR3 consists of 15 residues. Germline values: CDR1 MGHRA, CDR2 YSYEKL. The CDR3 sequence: CASSSTGTFVTEQYF. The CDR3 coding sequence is TGCGCCAGCAGCTCTACCGGGACTTTCGTTACCGAGCAGTACTTC.

CDR3 region: CASSLTTISTDTQYF. The CDR3 bases are TGTGCCAGCAGCCTTACTACCATTAGCACAGATACGCAGTATTTT. The chain couples TRBV25-1 to TRBJ2-3; no firm D call. Germline V gene sequence: CDR1 MGHDK, CDR2 SYGVNS. This CDR3 contains 15 residues. V was pared by 6 bases and J by 0 bases, with 13 bases between.

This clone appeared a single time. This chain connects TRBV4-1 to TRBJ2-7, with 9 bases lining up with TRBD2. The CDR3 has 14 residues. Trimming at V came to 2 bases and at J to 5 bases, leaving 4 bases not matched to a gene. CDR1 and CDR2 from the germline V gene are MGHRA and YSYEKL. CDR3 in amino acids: CASSQTGTSNEQYF. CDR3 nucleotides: TGCGCCAGCAGCCAAACCGGGACTAGCAACGAGCAGTACTTC.

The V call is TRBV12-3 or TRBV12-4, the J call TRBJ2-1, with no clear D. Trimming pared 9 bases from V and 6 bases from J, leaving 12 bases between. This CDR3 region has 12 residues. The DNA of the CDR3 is TGTGCCAGTTTTAGCATTTCCAATGAGCAGTTCTTC. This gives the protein CASFSISNEQFF.

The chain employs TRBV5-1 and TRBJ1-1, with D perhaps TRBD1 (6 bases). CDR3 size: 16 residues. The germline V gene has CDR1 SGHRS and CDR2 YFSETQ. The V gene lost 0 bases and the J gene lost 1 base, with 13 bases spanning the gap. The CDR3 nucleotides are TGCGCCAGCAGCTTGGCCGCAGGGGCGGGGAACACTGAAGCTTTCTTT. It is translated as CASSLAAGAGNTEAFF.

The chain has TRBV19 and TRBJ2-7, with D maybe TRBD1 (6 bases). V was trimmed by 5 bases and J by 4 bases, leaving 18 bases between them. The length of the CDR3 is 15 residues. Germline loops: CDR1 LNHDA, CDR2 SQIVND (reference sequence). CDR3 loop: CASSPLVGAEYEQYF. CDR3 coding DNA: TGTGCCAGTAGTCCACTAGTGGGGGCGGAATACGAGCAGTACTTC.

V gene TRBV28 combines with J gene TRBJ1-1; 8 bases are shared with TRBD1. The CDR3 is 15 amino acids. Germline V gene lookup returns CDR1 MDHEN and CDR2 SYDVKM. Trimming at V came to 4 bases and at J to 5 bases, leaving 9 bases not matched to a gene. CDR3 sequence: CASSSETGVRTEAFF. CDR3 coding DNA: TGTGCCAGCAGTTCCGAGACAGGGGTAAGAACTGAAGCTTTCTTT.

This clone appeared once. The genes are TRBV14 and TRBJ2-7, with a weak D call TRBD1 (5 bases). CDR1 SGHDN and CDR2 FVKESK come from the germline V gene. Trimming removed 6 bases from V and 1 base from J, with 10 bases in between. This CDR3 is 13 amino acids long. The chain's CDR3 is CASRIAGSYEQYF. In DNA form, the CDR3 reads TGTGCCAGCAGAATAGCAGGGTCCTACGAGCAGTACTTC.

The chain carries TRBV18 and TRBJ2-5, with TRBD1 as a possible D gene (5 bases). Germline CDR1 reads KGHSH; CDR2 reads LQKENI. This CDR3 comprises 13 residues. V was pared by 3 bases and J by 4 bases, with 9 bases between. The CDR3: CASSPDIGETQYF. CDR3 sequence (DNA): TGTGCCAGCTCACCGGACATCGGAGAGACCCAGTACTTC.

The CDR3 DNA sequence: TGCGCCAGCAGAGTCGAAGACATCAGTAACTACGAGCAGTACTTC. It encodes CASRVEDISNYEQYF. The chain uses TRBV5-1 and TRBJ2-7, with D unclear. Trimming stripped 5 bases from V and 3 bases from J, with 18 bases between. CDR3 length equals 15 residues. The V gene's germline CDR1 is SGHRS and CDR2 YFSETQ.

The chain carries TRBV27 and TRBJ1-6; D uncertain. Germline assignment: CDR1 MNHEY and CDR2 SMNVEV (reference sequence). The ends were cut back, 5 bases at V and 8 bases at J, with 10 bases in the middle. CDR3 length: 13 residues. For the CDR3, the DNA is TGTGCCAGCAGTAATTGGAGGGATTCACCCCTCCACTTT. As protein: CASSNWRDSPLHF.

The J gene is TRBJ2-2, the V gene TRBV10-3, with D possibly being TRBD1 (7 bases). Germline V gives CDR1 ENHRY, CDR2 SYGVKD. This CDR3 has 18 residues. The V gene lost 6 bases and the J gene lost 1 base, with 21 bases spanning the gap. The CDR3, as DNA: TGTGCCATCAGCCTTATGGAGGGACAGCTCCTGAACACCGGGGAGCTGTTTTTT. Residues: CAISLMEGQLLNTGELFF.